Below, 17 T cell receptor beta chains from the same sample are listed, as sequenced in a study of blood T cell repertoires in COVID-19. Here immunoSEQ multiplex PCR was the method, and the copy in TCRdb shows in-frame clones only, minus some. There are some 380,000 clones in the sample; 88% occur only once, and approximately 2.1% lies in the top ten. The sample was PBMCs or T cells enriched from blood (not recorded which). The receptor source for this set is a woman in her forties with acute COVID-19.

This chain links TRBV24-1 with TRBJ1-2, with a possible D match to TRBD1 (5 bases). The CDR3 is 11 amino acids. Trimming took off 5 bases at V and 7 bases at J, with 7 bases between the two ends. CDR1 is KGHDR, CDR2 SFDVKD, per germline. The CDR3 reads CATSADSGYTF. Here the CDR3 DNA reads TGTGCCACCAGTGCTGACAGTGGCTACACCTTC.

The chain joins TRBV4-1 to TRBJ1-2; 7 bases line up with TRBD1. With V trimmed by 4 bases and J by 0 bases, 8 bases remained unmatched. Germline values: CDR1 MGHRA, CDR2 YSYEKL. The CDR3 consists of 16 residues. The chain's CDR3 is CASSRRGQETNYGYTF. The CDR3, as DNA: TGCGCCAGCAGCCGTCGTGGACAGGAGACTAACTATGGCTACACCTTC.

This chain uses TRBV9 with TRBJ2-2; a weak D match, TRBD1 (5 bases). CDR3 length: 15 amino acids. In germline, CDR1 is SGDLS, CDR2 YYNGEE. Trimming removed 0 bases at V and 3 bases at J, with 9 bases between. The CDR3 reads CASSVVPGHTGELFF. CDR3 DNA: TGTGCCAGCAGCGTAGTTCCAGGGCACACCGGGGAGCTGTTTTTT.

The chain has TRBV9 and TRBJ2-5; D perhaps matches TRBD2 (7 bases). V was shortened by 0 bases and J by 5 bases, with 11 bases between the two germline ends. The CDR3 loop spans 14 amino acids. The germline CDR1 and CDR2 sequences are SGDLS and YYNGEE. In DNA form, the CDR3 reads TGTGCCAGCAGCGTAGGGGGGGGCGCGGAGACCCAGTACTTC. Its translation is CASSVGGGAETQYF.

This rearrangement joins TRBV28 to TRBJ2-5; possibly TRBD1 for D (6 bases). This CDR3 has 16 residues. Germline CDR1 MDHEN, CDR2 SYDVKM. Trimming took 2 bases from V and 7 from J, leaving 20 bases between them. The CDR3 nucleotides are TGTGCCAGCAGTTTAGGGTTTACGGACCTAGGGGGGACCCAGTACTTC. It translates to CASSLGFTDLGGTQYF.

The CDR3 here is CASSLTEIDGYTF. In nucleotides, the CDR3 is TGTGCCAGCAGCTTGACCGAGATAGATGGCTACACCTTC. This sequence joins TRBV5-4 and TRBJ1-2; D remains unclear. CDR1 is SGHNT and CDR2 is YYREEE in the germline V gene (reference sequence). CDR3 length: 13 amino acids. V gave up 1 base and J gave up 6 bases, with 10 bases separating them.

This chain's CDR3 is CAISAGQGDSPLHF. The CDR3 nucleotides read TGTGCCATCAGTGCGGGACAGGGTGATTCACCCCTCCACTTT. The V gene is TRBV10-3, the J gene TRBJ1-6; TRBD1 matches 9 bases. With 4 bases clipped from V and 8 bases from J, the junction kept 3 bases outside the gene matches. The CDR3 covers 14 residues. Germline assignment: CDR1 ENHRY and CDR2 SYGVKD.

This clone was picked up a small number of times. This rearrangement joins TRBV7-9 to TRBJ1-2; D ambiguous. The CDR3 sequence is 15 residues long. Trimming cost V 5 bases and J 8 bases, with 21 bases left between them. CDR1 and CDR2 from the germline V gene are SEHNR and FQNEAQ (reference sequence). CDR3 region: CASSESPILPSGYTF. The CDR3, as DNA: TGTGCCAGCAGCGAATCCCCCATACTCCCGTCGGGCTACACCTTC.

The genes are TRBV3-1 (or the pseudogene TRBV3-2) and TRBJ1-5, with 8 bases lining up with TRBD1. There are 16 residues in the CDR3. With 1 base clipped from V and 0 bases from J, the junction kept 2 bases outside the gene matches. Germline CDR1 is LGHDT and CDR2 is YNNKEL (reference sequence). CDR3 in amino acids: CASSQAGQGSNQPQHF. CDR3 bases: TGTGCCAGCAGCCAAGCCGGACAGGGTAGCAATCAGCCCCAGCATTTT.

CDR3 nucleotides: TGTGCCAGCAGTTTAATGGCTAGCGGGGGAGGTACGCAGTATTTT. It codes for CASSLMASGGGTQYF. The chain recombines TRBV27 with TRBJ2-3, with 10 bases lining up with TRBD2. With 2 bases clipped from V and 8 bases from J, the junction kept 7 bases outside the gene matches. Germline assignment: CDR1 MNHEY and CDR2 SMNVEV (reference sequence). This CDR3 comprises 15 residues.

The V gene is TRBV7-2, the J gene TRBJ2-7; D gene unclear. V was cut by 1 base and J by 3 bases, with 10 bases left in between. Germline lookup yields CDR1 SGHTA and CDR2 FQGNSA. CDR3 length: 14 amino acids. CDR3 DNA: TGTGCCAGCAGCTTAGGGCAGGCCCGCTACGAGCAGTACTTC. Its translation is CASSLGQARYEQYF. Full variable domain (remainder filled in from reference TRBV7-2 and TRBJ2-7): GAGVSQSPSNKVTEKGKDVELRCDPISGHTALYWYRQSLGQGLEFLIYFQGNSAPDKSGLPSDRFSAERTGGSVSTLTIQRTQQEDSAVYLCASSLGQARYEQYFGPGTRLTVT.

V gene TRBV6-1 combines with J gene TRBJ2-5; 11 nucleotides align to TRBD2. The CDR3 totals 18 residues. J was trimmed by 1 base and V by 0 bases; bases with no gene match: 7. Per germline, CDR1 MNHNS and CDR2 SASEGT. For the CDR3, the DNA is TGTGCCAGCAGTGAAGCCACTAGCGGGGGATATGGCCAAGAGACCCAGTACTTC. Amino acid sequence: CASSEATSGGYGQETQYF.

This clone was seen only once. CDR3 coding DNA: TGTGCCAGCAGTCCCCCCGGGAGCTACACCTTC. Translated, it gives CASSPPGSYTF. The chain recombines TRBV12-3 or TRBV12-4 with TRBJ1-2, with D unresolved. V was shortened by 5 bases and J by 9 bases, with 10 bases between the two germline ends. The CDR3 spans 11 residues.

The chain couples TRBV10-3 to TRBJ1-3; 8 bases match TRBD1. The CDR3 spans 18 residues. The V gene end was trimmed by 6 bases and the J gene end by 2 bases; junction bases not matched to a gene: 15. In germline, CDR1 is ENHRY, CDR2 SYGVKD. In DNA, the CDR3 is TGTGCCATCAGCCGTTCCGGGACAGGCATTTCGGCTGGAAACACCATATATTTT. It specifies CAISRSGTGISAGNTIYF.

The chain couples TRBV12-3 or TRBV12-4 to TRBJ1-2; D unclear. The CDR3 sequence is 13 residues long. Trimming removed 4 bases at V and 3 bases at J, with 9 bases between. In DNA, the CDR3 is TGTGCCAGCAGTTCAACCGGGGACTATGGCTACACCTTC. Protein: CASSSTGDYGYTF.

This clone showed up just a few times. The chain joins TRBV30 to TRBJ1-5; maybe TRBD1 (6 bases). The germline V gene has CDR1 GTSNPN and CDR2 SVGIG (reference sequence). V lost 0 bases, J lost 3 bases, and 15 bases lay in between. The CDR3 consists of 16 residues. The CDR3: CAWSVQGTSSNQPQHF. As DNA, the CDR3 is TGTGCCTGGAGTGTCCAGGGGACATCATCCAATCAGCCCCAGCATTTT.

V is TRBV27 and J is TRBJ1-1; TRBD1 agrees at 8 bases. The V gene end was trimmed by 2 bases and the J gene end by 0 bases; junction bases not matched to a gene: 5. The CDR3 is made up of 16 amino acids. CDR1 is MNHEY and CDR2 is SMNVEV in the germline V gene (reference sequence). For the CDR3, the DNA is TGTGCCAGCAGTTTAAGGTCAGGGGGCCTGAACACTGAAGCTTTCTTT. Translation: CASSLRSGGLNTEAFF.